These 23 T cell receptor beta chains were sequenced from one sample in a study of CD8 T cells in ankylosing spondylitis. TCRdb used MiXCR to reprocess the 5' RACE reads, holding one entry per CDR3 protein. The sample lists about 300,000 distinct CDR3 sequences; roughly 12% were seen once. The sample consisted of blood, either unsorted or a sorted T cell fraction (not recorded which). These TCRs come from a female donor with ankylosing spondylitis or in good health (not recorded which).

The chain recombines TRBV18 with TRBJ2-7; 8 bases line up with TRBD1. V lost 6 bases to trimming and J lost 9 bases; unmatched junction nucleotides: 7. The CDR3 sequence is 12 residues long. CDR1 is KGHSH, CDR2 LQKENI, per germline. CDR3: CASSGLQGGQYF. The CDR3 coding sequence is TGTGCCAGCTCCGGTTTACAGGGGGGGCAGTACTTC.

In this sample, this clonotype turned up many times. The rearrangement joins TRBV12-3 or TRBV12-4 to TRBJ2-2; no clear D gene. V was pared by 8 bases and J by 6 bases, with 4 bases between. The CDR3 spans 10 residues. The CDR3 DNA follows: TGTGCCAGCGCCTCCGGGGAGCTGTTTTTT. It specifies CASASGELFF.

The chain couples TRBV5-1 to TRBJ2-5; 7 bases align to TRBD2. Per germline, CDR1 SGHRS and CDR2 YFSETQ. J gave up 2 bases and V 4 bases, and 11 bases lay outside the gene matches. The CDR3 loop spans 16 amino acids. The CDR3 DNA reads TGCGCCAGCAGCCTGGGGGGGGACCCGAAACAAGAGACCCAGTACTTC. Protein sequence: CASSLGGDPKQETQYF.

This clonotype was recorded many times. The chain employs TRBV4-2 and TRBJ2-7; no clear D. This CDR3 is built from 15 residues. Germline values: CDR1 LGHNA, CDR2 YNFKEQ. V was pared by 1 base and J by 0 bases, with 10 bases between. For the CDR3, the DNA is TGTGCCAGCAGCCAAGGCATCCTTAGCTCCTACGAGCAGTACTTC. Its protein product is CASSQGILSSYEQYF.

Only a few counts were recorded for this clonotype. The chain links TRBV16 to TRBJ2-5; no clear D. Trimming stripped 3 bases from V and 2 bases from J, with 10 bases between. The CDR3 has 14 amino acids. In germline, CDR1 is KGHSY, CDR2 FQNENV. The CDR3 DNA is TGTGCCAGCAGCCAGACCCAAGAACAAGAGACCCAGTACTTC. This translates into CASSQTQEQETQYF. The variable domain in full, with the rest retrieved from reference TRBV16 and TRBJ2-5, is GEEVAQTPKHLVRGEGQKAKLYCAPIKGHSYVFWYQQVLKNEFKFLISFQNENVFDETGMPKERFSAKCLPNSPCSLEIQATKLEDSAVYFCASSQTQEQETQYFGPGTRLLVL.

In its sample, this clonotype was seen many times. The rearrangement joins TRBV4-3 to TRBJ2-1; 10 bases line up with TRBD2. This CDR3 spans 16 amino acids. Germline-derived CDR1 and CDR2 are LGHNA and YSLEER. V shed 1 base and J 4 bases; nucleotides not matched to a gene: 4. The DNA for the CDR3 is TGCGCCAGCAGCCAAGGAGAGCGGGGGGGGTACAATGAGCAGTTCTTC. Amino acid sequence: CASSQGERGGYNEQFF.

This rearrangement joins TRBV20-1 to TRBJ2-1; tentatively, D is TRBD2 (6 bases). With 1 base removed from V and 5 bases from J, the gap between germline ends came to 15 bases. The germline V gene has CDR1 DFQATT and CDR2 SNEGSKA (reference sequence). This CDR3 contains 15 residues. Written as DNA, the CDR3 is TGCAGTGCTAGAGTAGGAGGGAAAATAAACAATGAGCAGTTCTTC. Translated, it gives CSARVGGKINNEQFF.

This clonotype was observed at least ten times. This chain links TRBV29-1 with TRBJ2-5; 9 bases match TRBD1. After removal of 7 bases from V and 2 bases from J, the junction contained 8 bases not matched to a gene. Germline V gene sequence: CDR1 SQVTM, CDR2 ANQGSEA. The CDR3 loop spans 14 amino acids. In DNA form, the CDR3 reads TGCAGCGCAAAACAGGGGGCGAAACAAGAGACCCAGTACTTC. This codes for CSAKQGAKQETQYF.

This clonotype was seen ten or more times. This chain uses TRBV28 with TRBJ1-1, with a tentative D call TRBD1 (6 bases). V dropped 4 bases and J dropped 4 bases, with 13 bases sitting between them. Germline loops: CDR1 MDHEN, CDR2 SYDVKM. The CDR3 sequence is 14 residues long. CDR3 in amino acids: CASSSRDTSTEAFF. The CDR3 DNA sequence: TGTGCCAGCAGTTCCCGGGACACTTCCACTGAAGCTTTCTTT.

This rearrangement joins TRBV5-1 to TRBJ2-4, with a possible D match to TRBD1 (6 bases). V dropped 7 bases and J dropped 3 bases, with 14 bases sitting between them. The CDR3 is made up of 14 amino acids. CDR1 is SGHRS and CDR2 is YFSETQ in the germline V gene. The CDR3 here is CASSPPGDKNIQYF. The CDR3 nucleotides are TGCGCCAGCTCCCCCCCAGGGGACAAAAACATTCAGTACTTC.

This clonotype occurred many times. This sequence joins TRBV7-2 and TRBJ2-1; tentatively, D is TRBD1 (6 bases). Trimming cost V 0 bases and J 2 bases, with 8 bases left between them. This CDR3 has 15 residues. CDR1 is SGHTA, CDR2 FQGNSA, per germline. CDR3: CASSLARGPYNEQFF. The CDR3 bases are TGTGCCAGCAGCTTAGCCAGGGGACCCTACAATGAGCAGTTCTTC.

This clonotype was observed a handful of times. The chain recombines TRBV30 with TRBJ2-1, with a tentative D call TRBD1 (5 bases). Trimming removed 6 bases from V and 6 bases from J, with 9 bases in between. The CDR3 extends over 11 amino acids. CDR1 is GTSNPN and CDR2 is SVGIG in the germline V gene (reference sequence). The CDR3 sequence is CACQGLNEQFF. The CDR3 region has the DNA TGTGCCTGCCAGGGTCTCAATGAGCAGTTCTTC.

In the case of this clonotype: A much larger clone lies a single base off, so this may be a read error. The CDR3 reads CASSPGPADNTIYF. CDR3 in DNA: TGTGCCAGCAGCCCTGGACCCGCGGATAACACCATATATTTT. The rearrangement joins TRBV7-2 to TRBJ1-3; D remains unclear. V shed 5 bases and J shed 7 bases, with 15 bases lying between them. This CDR3 is 14 amino acids long. CDR1 is SGHTA and CDR2 is FQGNSA in the germline V gene.

This clonotype was counted ten times or more. The CDR3 nucleotides are TGTGCCAGCAGCTACGGACAGGGGCATAATGAGCAGTTCTTC. Translated, it gives CASSYGQGHNEQFF. The V gene is TRBV5-6, the J gene TRBJ2-1; 9 nucleotides agree with TRBD1. Germline V gene lookup returns CDR1 SGHDT and CDR2 YYEEEE. The V gene end was trimmed by 3 bases and the J gene end by 7 bases; junction bases not matched to a gene: 5. The CDR3 has 14 residues. The complete variable domain, with remaining parts taken from reference TRBV5-6 and TRBJ2-1, reads DAGVTQSPTHLIKTRGQQVTLRCSPKSGHDTVSWYQQALGQGPQFIFQYYEEEERQRGNFPDRFSGHQFPNYSSELNVNALLLGDSALYLCASSYGQGHNEQFFGPGTRLTVL.

This clonotype showed up many times. The chain uses TRBV5-1 and TRBJ1-1; TRBD1 matches at 9 bases. This CDR3 contains 14 residues. V trimming: 5 bases; J trimming: 5 bases; junction bases outside the gene matches: 7. Germline CDR1 is SGHRS and CDR2 is YFSETQ. CDR3 loop: CASSRPGTGTEAFF. The CDR3 nucleotides are TGCGCCAGCAGTCGGCCAGGGACAGGGACTGAAGCTTTCTTT.

Many counts were recorded for this clonotype. The genes are TRBV5-1 and TRBJ2-1; tentative D call: TRBD1 (5 bases). Germline CDR1 SGHRS, CDR2 YFSETQ. This CDR3 spans 15 amino acids. V dropped 4 bases and J dropped 3 bases, with 14 bases sitting between them. Here the CDR3 reads CASSLDSPFYNEQFF. The CDR3 DNA reads TGCGCCAGCAGCCTCGACAGTCCCTTCTACAATGAGCAGTTCTTC.

The chain employs TRBV6-1 and TRBJ1-2, with D perhaps TRBD1 (6 bases). CDR1 and CDR2 from the germline V gene are MNHNS and SASEGT. CDR3 size: 13 residues. V was pared by 6 bases and J by 2 bases, with 10 bases between. DNA for the CDR3: TGTGCCAGCAGATCCCAGGGGAACTATGGCTACACCTTC. Its protein is CASRSQGNYGYTF.

This clonotype was seen ten or more times. The chain couples TRBV5-1 to TRBJ2-1; D unresolved. The germline V gene has CDR1 SGHRS and CDR2 YFSETQ. V lost 9 bases to trimming and J lost 8 bases, with 15 bases between them. This CDR3 is built from 12 residues. The chain's CDR3 is CATRKREDEQFF. The CDR3, as DNA: TGCGCCACCCGCAAGCGAGAGGATGAGCAGTTCTTC.

The chain recombines TRBV18 with TRBJ2-5; D not certain. CDR1 and CDR2 from the germline V gene are KGHSH and LQKENI. This CDR3 spans 12 amino acids. Trimming left V 1 base short and J 4 bases short, with 4 bases between. The CDR3 protein is CASSPQRETQYF. DNA for the CDR3: TGTGCCAGCTCACCACAACGAGAGACCCAGTACTTC.

In this sample, this clonotype turned up many times. The chain combines TRBV5-1 with TRBJ2-3, with D uncertain. The CDR3 consists of 12 residues. Looked up from germline, CDR1 is SGHRS and CDR2 is YFSETQ. V was clipped by 0 bases and J by 5 bases, with 4 bases between them. The CDR3 bases are TGCGCCAGCAGCTTGGTTCAAGATACGCAGTATTTT. Its translation is CASSLVQDTQYF.

This clonotype has more than one count but fewer than ten. This rearrangement joins TRBV12-3 or TRBV12-4 to TRBJ2-1; the D is unclear. The length of the CDR3 is 18 residues. The ends were cut back, 2 bases at V and 4 bases at J, with 21 bases in the middle. The CDR3 loop is CASSLPRRLARSYNEQFF. CDR3 coding DNA: TGTGCCAGCAGTTTACCCCGCCGGTTAGCCCGAAGTTACAATGAGCAGTTCTTC.

There are a few counts of this clonotype. The V and J genes are TRBV11-2 and TRBJ2-7; D possibly corresponds to TRBD1 (6 bases). Germline V gives CDR1 SGHAT, CDR2 FQNNGV. The CDR3 runs 13 residues. The V gene lost 10 bases and the J gene lost 7 bases, with 20 bases spanning the gap. As DNA, the CDR3 is TGTGCCATTAAGGGGGATACTAGTCGAGAGCAGTACTTC. Residues: CAIKGDTSREQYF.

This sequence joins TRBV20-1 and TRBJ1-2, with D unresolved. V was cut by 6 bases and J by 4 bases, with 12 bases left in between. This CDR3 contains 12 residues. The V gene's germline CDR1 is DFQATT and CDR2 SNEGSKA (reference sequence). The CDR3 protein is CSAPAESYGYTF. The DNA of the CDR3 is TGCAGTGCCCCCGCGGAGTCCTATGGCTACACCTTC.